The 5 T cell receptor beta chains listed next were all sequenced from one sample in a study of shared clonotypes between healthy human individuals. Repertoires were generated with immunoSEQ multiplex PCR, while TCRdb's copy carries only in-frame clones and drops some. The table shows around 650,000 clones, with around 96% occurring only once. It was CD45RO-negative cells, positively selected for CCR7, that made up naive CD8 cells, with terminally differentiated effector memory CD45RA+ cells excluded. The sequencing input was naive CD8+ T cells sorted from blood. These receptors were obtained from a woman aged 25 to 39 in good health.

The chain links TRBV6-5 to TRBJ2-1, with D perhaps assigned TRBD1 or TRBD2 (6 bases each). The CDR3 is 11 residues long. Per the germline V gene, CDR1 is MNHEY and CDR2 is SVGAGI. The ends were cut back, 7 bases at V and 10 bases at J, with 11 bases in the middle. The CDR3 DNA is TGTGCCAGCACCGGAGGGGGGGAGCAGTTCTTC. As protein: CASTGGGEQFF.

This chain links TRBV6-6 with TRBJ1-5; D is possibly TRBD1 (6 bases). Germline V gene data show CDR1 as MNHNY and CDR2 as SVGAGI (reference sequence). The CDR3 consists of 15 residues. With 11 bases removed from V and 4 bases from J, the gap between germline ends came to 21 bases. Here the CDR3 reads CASRGGRGSNQPQHF. As DNA, the CDR3 is TGTGCCTCGCGGGGGGGCCGGGGGTCTAATCAGCCCCAGCATTTT.

The rearrangement joins TRBV5-4 to TRBJ2-1; D remains ambiguous. V shed 2 bases and J shed 9 bases, with 6 bases lying between them. Per germline, CDR1 SGHNT and CDR2 YYREEE (reference sequence). This CDR3 has 11 residues. The CDR3 nucleotides are TGTGCCAGCAGCTTAATCGGTGAGCAGTTCTTC. Protein product: CASSLIGEQFF.

The CDR3 DNA reads TGTGCCAGCAGCTTAAGGACTAGCGGGAGTAGGGAGCAGTACTTC. Residues: CASSLRTSGSREQYF. This chain joins TRBV7-2 and TRBJ2-7; TRBD2 agrees at 13 bases. The germline gives CDR1 SGHTA, CDR2 FQGNSA. With 2 bases clipped from V and 7 bases from J, the junction kept 5 bases outside the gene matches. The CDR3 has 15 residues.

The V gene is TRBV7-9, the J gene TRBJ2-1; maybe TRBD1 (6 bases). V lost 5 bases, J lost 5 bases, and 16 bases lay in between. Germline-derived CDR1 and CDR2 are SEHNR and FQNEAQ (reference sequence). The CDR3 covers 15 residues. CDR3 DNA sequence: TGTGCCAGCAGCCGGGACACTCTGAGGCACAATGAGCAGTTCTTC. Its translation is CASSRDTLRHNEQFF.